The sample holds a few counts of the clone carrying this T cell receptor beta chain. This sample was included in a study of cytomegalovirus exposure and HLA in healthy donors. About the research overall: Earlier results showed roughly 120 million unique TCR beta sequences derived from approximately 180 million T cells.

60 Vbeta and 13 Jbeta primers were used in PCR. Per the original data handling: Approximately 80 million unique TCR beta chains, 10 million to 13 million of them shared, were counted by a later analysis. Some clones are missing from TCRdb's copy, which holds only in-frame ones; the method was immunoSEQ multiplex PCR. V, J and clone size are those of that table, while D and trimming were read from the DNA. The repertoire consists of around 41,000 clones, with 51% occurring once and the leading ten covering 5.5% to 7%. The source of this sequence is a man in his sixties in good health and CMV-seronegative. The specimen sequenced was PBMCs.

CDR3 in DNA: TGTGCCAGCAGCTGGAACCTCCTGGGACTCAAAGAGACCCAGTACTTC. Residues: CASSWNLLGLKETQYF. This chain uses TRBV5-6 with TRBJ2-5, with D possibly TRBD2 on 6 matching bases. The CDR3 covers 16 residues. Germline CDR1 and CDR2: SGHDT and YYEEEE. V was clipped by 3 bases and J by 3 bases, with 18 bases between them.